The 16 T cell receptor beta chains listed next were all sequenced from one sample in a study of shared clonotypes between healthy human individuals. It was CD45RO-negative cells, positively selected for CCR7, that made up naive CD8 cells, with terminally differentiated effector memory CD45RA+ cells excluded. The table came from immunoSEQ multiplex PCR; TCRdb's copy has only in-frame clones and leaves some out. This table holds over 2,000,000 clones, over 85% found once. Sequenced material: naive CD8+ T cells from PBMCs. The receptors shown here come from a man in his late teens or twenties in good health. Some clones in this sample may be carry-over from other donors' samples.

The V gene is TRBV25-1, the J gene TRBJ2-1; maybe TRBD2 (7 bases). The CDR3 is 18 residues long. Germline lookup yields CDR1 MGHDK and CDR2 SYGVNS. V lost 2 bases to trimming and J lost 3 bases, with 20 bases between them. The DNA for the CDR3 is TGTGCCAGCAGTGAACCTCACAGGGCTAGCGGCTTCTACAATGAGCAGTTCTTC. Amino acids: CASSEPHRASGFYNEQFF.

The CDR3 loop reads CASNGRGEWEQYF. The CDR3 DNA reads TGTGCCAGCAACGGCAGGGGGGAATGGGAGCAGTACTTC. The chain recombines TRBV28 with TRBJ2-7; D perhaps matches TRBD1 (7 bases). Trimming left V 7 bases short and J 7 bases short, with 17 bases between. The CDR3 runs 13 residues. Per germline, CDR1 MDHEN and CDR2 SYDVKM.

The gene calls are TRBV27 and TRBJ1-1; no clear D gene. The CDR3 runs 12 residues. Trimming removed 5 bases from V and 1 base from J, with 5 bases in between. The germline V gene has CDR1 MNHEY and CDR2 SMNVEV (reference sequence). CDR3 coding DNA: TGTGCCAGCAGTAGAGCGAACACTGAAGCTTTCTTT. It translates to CASSRANTEAFF.

The CDR3: CASSQDAGPNYGYTF. CDR3 nucleotides: TGCGCCAGCAGCCAAGATGCAGGACCTAACTATGGCTACACCTTC. The chain has TRBV4-3 and TRBJ1-2; D uncertain. The CDR3 sequence is 15 residues long. Germline CDR1 reads LGHNA; CDR2 reads YSLEER. V gave up 0 bases and J gave up 0 bases, with 8 bases separating them.

V is TRBV19 and J is TRBJ2-5; D may be TRBD2 (6 bases). Looked up from germline, CDR1 is LNHDA and CDR2 is SQIVND (reference sequence). This CDR3 comprises 14 residues. Trimming shortened V by 7 bases and J by 3 bases, and 15 bases separated the two germline ends. This CDR3 is CASTPRLGKETQYF. For the CDR3, the DNA is TGTGCCAGTACCCCTAGACTAGGGAAAGAGACCCAGTACTTC.

The chain couples TRBV5-4 to TRBJ1-2, with D perhaps TRBD1 (5 bases). Between the trimmed V and J ends, which lost 3 bases and 1 base, there was a span of 13 bases. From germline, CDR1 is SGHNT and CDR2 YYREEE (reference sequence). The CDR3 length is 15 residues. CDR3 residues: CASSSRDLLNYGYTF. The CDR3 DNA reads TGTGCCAGCAGCTCCAGGGACCTTCTTAACTATGGCTACACCTTC.

This clone was seen once. The chain carries TRBV7-9 and TRBJ2-7, with D possibly being TRBD1 (5 bases). The CDR3 loop spans 15 amino acids. The V end was cut by 0 bases, the J end by 5 bases, with 14 bases between. Germline V lookup: CDR1 SEHNR, CDR2 FQNEAQ (reference sequence). The CDR3 DNA reads TGTGCCAGCAGCTTAGCCCAGGGTATACGGAACGAGCAGTACTTC. Its translation is CASSLAQGIRNEQYF.

The V gene is TRBV4-3, the J gene TRBJ2-7; perhaps TRBD1 as D (5 bases). The CDR3 contains 16 residues. With 1 base removed from V and 5 bases from J, the gap between germline ends came to 18 bases. Germline CDR1 LGHNA, CDR2 YSLEER. DNA of the CDR3: TGCGCCAGCAGCCAAGCTTCTCGGACACCCCCCCACGAGCAGTACTTC. Translated, it gives CASSQASRTPPHEQYF.

The chain couples TRBV29-1 to TRBJ2-1; 7 bases match TRBD2. The junction had 15 bases not matched to a gene; V was cut back by 0 bases and J by 10 bases. This CDR3 comprises 16 residues. Germline CDR1 and CDR2: SQVTM and ANQGSEA. The CDR3 loop reads CSVEDLGLGGFGEQFF. CDR3 in DNA: TGCAGCGTTGAAGACCTGGGCCTGGGAGGGTTTGGCGAGCAGTTCTTC.

The genes are TRBV4-3 and TRBJ2-1, with a tentative D call TRBD2 (6 bases). Germline lookup yields CDR1 LGHNA and CDR2 YSLEER. V lost 1 base and J 5 bases, leaving 12 bases between the germline ends. The CDR3 has 15 residues. The CDR3 DNA is TGCGCCAGCAGCCAAGGCTCTAGCGTGCACAATGAGCAGTTCTTC. Its protein product is CASSQGSSVHNEQFF.

This chain connects TRBV5-1 to TRBJ2-1; no clear D gene. CDR1 is SGHRS and CDR2 is YFSETQ in the germline V gene. V lost 3 bases, J lost 13 bases, and 14 bases lay in between. The CDR3 consists of 12 residues. For the CDR3, the DNA is TGCGCCAGCAGCTATATCCGGACCGAACAGTTCTTC. Protein product: CASSYIRTEQFF. The full variable domain, in which reference TRBV5-1 and TRBJ2-1 provide the parts outside the CDR3, is KAGVTQTPRYLIKTRGQQVTLSCSPISGHRSVSWYQQTPGQGLQFLFEYFSETQRNKGNFPGRFSGRQFSNSRSEMNVSTLELGDSALYLCASSYIRTEQFFGPGTRLTVL.

The chain joins TRBV6-5 to TRBJ2-5; 8 bases align to TRBD1. The trim removed 0 bases at V and 9 bases at J, leaving 9 bases unmatched. Germline CDR1 and CDR2: MNHEY and SVGAGI. CDR3 length equals 15 residues. CDR3 protein: CASSYSDREREAQYF. The CDR3 DNA reads as TGTGCCAGCAGTTACTCGGACAGGGAGAGGGAGGCCCAGTACTTC.

The DNA of the CDR3 is TGTGCCAGCACGGGGACTAGTTCGTACAATGAGCAGTTCTTC. It yields the protein CASTGTSSYNEQFF. This chain uses TRBV6-6 with TRBJ2-1, with 8 positions matching TRBD2. V lost 7 bases and J lost 4; bases outside the gene matches: 6. The CDR3 totals 14 residues. CDR1 is MNHNY, CDR2 SVGAGI, per germline (reference sequence).

The sample holds one count of this clone. V and J are TRBV6-1 and TRBJ2-7, with 12 bases identical to TRBD1. Germline CDR1 MNHNS, CDR2 SASEGT. The V and J ends lost 6 bases and 5 bases, in that order; junction bases with no gene match: 5. The CDR3 extends over 14 amino acids. CDR3 bases: TGTGCCAGCAGAGGGACAGGGGGCATCCACGAGCAGTACTTC. This codes for CASRGTGGIHEQYF.

The rearrangement uses TRBV11-2 and TRBJ2-1, with 8 bases that match TRBD2. The CDR3 has 15 amino acids. Germline V gene data show CDR1 as SGHAT and CDR2 as FQNNGV. With V trimmed by 2 bases and J by 8 bases, 8 bases remained unmatched. CDR3 region: CASSLLVAGLDEQFF. The CDR3 DNA follows: TGTGCCAGCAGCTTACTGGTAGCGGGATTAGATGAGCAGTTCTTC.

The gene calls are TRBV15 and TRBJ2-2; the match to TRBD2 covers 10 bases. The germline CDR1 and CDR2 sequences are LNHNV and YYDKDF (reference sequence). The CDR3 loop spans 17 amino acids. Trimming took 1 base from V and 7 from J; bases not matched to a gene: 9. CDR3 nucleotides: TGTGCCACCAGCAGAGTTCTAGCGGGAGTATATGGCGGGGAGCTGTTTTTT. Translation: CATSRVLAGVYGGELFF.